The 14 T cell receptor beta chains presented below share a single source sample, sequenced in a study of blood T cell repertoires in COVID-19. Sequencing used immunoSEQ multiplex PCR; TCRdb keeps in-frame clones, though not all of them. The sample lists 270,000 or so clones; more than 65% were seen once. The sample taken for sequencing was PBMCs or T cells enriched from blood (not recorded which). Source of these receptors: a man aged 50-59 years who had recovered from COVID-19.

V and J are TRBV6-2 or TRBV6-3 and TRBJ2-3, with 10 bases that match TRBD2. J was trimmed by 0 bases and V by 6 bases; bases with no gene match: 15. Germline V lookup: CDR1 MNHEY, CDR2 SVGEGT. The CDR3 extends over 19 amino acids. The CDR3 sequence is CASSPRLAGFEDSTDTQYF. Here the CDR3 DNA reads TGTGCCAGCAGCCCTAGACTAGCGGGCTTTGAAGATAGCACAGATACGCAGTATTTT.

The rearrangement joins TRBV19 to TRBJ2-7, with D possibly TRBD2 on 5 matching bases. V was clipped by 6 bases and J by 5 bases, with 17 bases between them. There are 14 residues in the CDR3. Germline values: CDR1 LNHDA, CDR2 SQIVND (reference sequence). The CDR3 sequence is CASSTGPRANEQYF. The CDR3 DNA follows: TGTGCCAGTAGCACCGGGCCGCGGGCCAACGAGCAGTACTTC.

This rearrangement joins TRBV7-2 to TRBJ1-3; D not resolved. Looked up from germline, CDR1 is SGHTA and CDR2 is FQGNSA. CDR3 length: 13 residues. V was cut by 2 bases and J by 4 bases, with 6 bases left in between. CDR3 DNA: TGTGCCAGCAGCTTATCAAAAGGAAACACCATATATTTT. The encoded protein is CASSLSKGNTIYF.

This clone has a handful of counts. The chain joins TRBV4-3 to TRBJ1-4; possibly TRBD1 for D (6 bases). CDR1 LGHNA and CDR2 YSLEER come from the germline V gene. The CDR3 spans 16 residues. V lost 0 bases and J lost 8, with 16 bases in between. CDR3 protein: CASSQEGANTGEKLFF. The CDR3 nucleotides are TGCGCCAGCAGCCAAGAGGGGGCCAACACAGGAGAAAAACTGTTTTTT.

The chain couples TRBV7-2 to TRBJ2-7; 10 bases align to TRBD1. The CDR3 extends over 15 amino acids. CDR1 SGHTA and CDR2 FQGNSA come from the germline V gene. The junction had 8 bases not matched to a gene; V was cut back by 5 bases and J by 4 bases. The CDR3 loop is CASSIDRGQGYEQYF. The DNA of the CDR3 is TGTGCCAGCAGCATCGACAGGGGGCAGGGGTACGAGCAGTACTTC.

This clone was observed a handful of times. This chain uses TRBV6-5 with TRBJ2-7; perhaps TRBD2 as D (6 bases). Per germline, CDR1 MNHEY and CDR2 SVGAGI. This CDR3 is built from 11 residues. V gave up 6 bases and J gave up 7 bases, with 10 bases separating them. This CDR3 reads CASSGGLEQYF. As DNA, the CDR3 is TGTGCCAGCAGCGGAGGGCTGGAGCAGTACTTC.

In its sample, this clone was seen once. The CDR3 DNA reads TGTGCCAGCAGTTTTGAGGCAAACACCGGGGAGCTGTTTTTT. Translation: CASSFEANTGELFF. The chain links TRBV27 to TRBJ2-2; D remains unclear. V dropped 3 bases and J dropped 2 bases, with 7 bases sitting between them. Germline-derived CDR1 and CDR2 are MNHEY and SMNVEV (reference sequence). The CDR3 has 14 amino acids.

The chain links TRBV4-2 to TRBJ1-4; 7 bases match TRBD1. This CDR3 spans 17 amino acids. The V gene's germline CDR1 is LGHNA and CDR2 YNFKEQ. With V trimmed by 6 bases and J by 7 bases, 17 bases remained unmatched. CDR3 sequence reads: CASSPTGFSATGEKLFF. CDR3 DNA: TGTGCCAGCAGTCCGACAGGGTTTAGTGCGACTGGTGAAAAACTGTTTTTT.

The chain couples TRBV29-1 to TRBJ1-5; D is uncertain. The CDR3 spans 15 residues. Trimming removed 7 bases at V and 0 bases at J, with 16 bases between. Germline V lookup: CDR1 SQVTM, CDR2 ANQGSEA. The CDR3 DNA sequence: TGCAGCGCAAAACCCCCCGGAGATAGCAATCAGCCCCAGCATTTT. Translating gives CSAKPPGDSNQPQHF.

The CDR3 loop reads CASSEAGTGIYGYTF. CDR3 DNA: TGTGCCAGCAGTGAAGCAGGGACAGGGATATATGGCTACACCTTC. The rearrangement joins TRBV6-1 to TRBJ1-2, with 9 bases identical to TRBD1. The CDR3 contains 15 residues. In germline, CDR1 is MNHNS, CDR2 SASEGT. V trimming: 0 bases; J trimming: 5 bases; junction bases outside the gene matches: 4.

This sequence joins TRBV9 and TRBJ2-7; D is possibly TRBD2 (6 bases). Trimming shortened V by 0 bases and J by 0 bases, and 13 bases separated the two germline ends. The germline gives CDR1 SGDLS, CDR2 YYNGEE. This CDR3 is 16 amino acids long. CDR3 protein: CASSVDGGTASYEQYF. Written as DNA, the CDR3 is TGTGCCAGCAGCGTAGACGGCGGGACGGCCTCCTACGAGCAGTACTTC.

CDR3 amino acids: CASSQQVHQPQHF. In DNA, the CDR3 is TGTGCCAGCAGCCAACAGGTCCATCAGCCCCAGCATTTT. The rearrangement joins TRBV4-2 to TRBJ1-5; D is undetermined. The CDR3 loop spans 13 amino acids. Germline CDR1 LGHNA, CDR2 YNFKEQ. Trimming cost V 2 bases and J 5 bases, with 7 bases left between them.

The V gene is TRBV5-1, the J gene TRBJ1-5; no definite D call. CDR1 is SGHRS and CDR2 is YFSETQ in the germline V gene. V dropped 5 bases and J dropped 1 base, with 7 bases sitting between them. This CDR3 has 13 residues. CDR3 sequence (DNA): TGCGCCAGCAGGCTAGAAAGCAATCAGCCCCAGCATTTT. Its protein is CASRLESNQPQHF.

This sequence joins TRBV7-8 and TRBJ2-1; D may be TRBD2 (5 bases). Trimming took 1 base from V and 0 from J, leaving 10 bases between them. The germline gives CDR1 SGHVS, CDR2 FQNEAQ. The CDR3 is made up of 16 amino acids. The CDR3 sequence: CASSLVAGHSYNEQFF. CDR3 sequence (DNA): TGTGCCAGCAGCTTAGTTGCGGGCCACTCCTACAATGAGCAGTTCTTC.